This is a list of T cell receptor beta chains from one sample in a study of blood T cell repertoires in COVID-19. Repertoires were generated with immunoSEQ multiplex PCR, while TCRdb's copy carries only in-frame clones and drops some. The repertoire holds about 400,000 clones, 85% to 90% seen once, with over 2.5% in the top ten. Source material: peripheral blood. Receptors originate from a human donor in a cohort sampled during active COVID-19. The CDR3 runs from the conserved cysteine through the conserved F or W. A D gene is named only where the DNA matches it firmly. Part of the rows lack a size; the others show once, few, many or a class for expanded clones.

>TRBD2|-|TRBJ2-1|TRBV5-1
CASSSTSGRAGEQFF
TGCGCCAGCAGCTCTACTAGCGGGAGGGCCGGGGAGCAGTTCTTC
>-|-|TRBJ2-3|TRBV2
CASSEVETSTDTQYF
TGTGCCAGCAGTGAAGTGGAGACTAGCACAGATACGCAGTATTTT
>-|-|TRBJ2-1|TRBV10-3
CASTFEAGQNYMGNEQFF
TGTGCCAGCACGTTCGAGGCGGGGCAAAATTACATGGGGAATGAGCAGTTCTTC
>TRBD1|-|TRBJ1-3|TRBV9
CASSGGTGDPGNTIYF
TGTGCCAGCAGCGGGGGGACAGGGGATCCGGGAAACACCATATATTTT
>TRBD2|-|TRBJ2-7|TRBV19
CASSFGLAPYEQYF
TGTGCCAGTAGTTTCGGACTAGCCCCTTACGAGCAGTACTTC
>TRBD1|-|TRBJ1-6|TRBV4-2
CASSQRTGGNSPLHF
TGTGCCAGCAGCCAACGAACAGGGGGTAATTCACCCCTCCACTTT
>-|-|TRBJ1-5|TRBV28
CASSLEQTVQPQHF
TGTGCCAGCAGTTTAGAACAGACGGTCCAGCCCCAGCATTTT
>-|-|TRBJ2-7|TRBV6-4
CASSAGVGPYEQYF
TGTGCCAGCAGCGCAGGGGTCGGTCCTTACGAGCAGTACTTC
>TRBD2|-|TRBJ2-3|TRBV5-1
CASSLLSSGSSTDTQYF
TGCGCCAGCAGCTTACTCTCTAGCGGGTCCTCCACAGATACGCAGTATTTT
>TRBD1|-|TRBJ1-5|TRBV28
CASTRLRGQGQPQHF
TGTGCCAGCACTCGGCTCAGGGGGCAGGGTCAGCCCCAGCATTTT
>TRBD1|-|TRBJ1-5|TRBV5-8
CASSWDRGLIAISNQPQHF
TGTGCCAGCAGCTGGGACAGGGGGCTAATCGCAATAAGCAATCAGCCCCAGCATTTT
>-|-|TRBJ1-5|TRBV6-1
CASSESQTNQPQHF
TGTGCCAGCAGTGAGTCCCAGACTAATCAGCCCCAGCATTTT
>-|-|TRBJ2-1|TRBV3-1/TRBV3-2
CASSNRDGDINNEQFF
TGTGCCAGCAGCAACCGGGACGGGGACATAAACAATGAGCAGTTCTTC
>-|-|TRBJ1-2|TRBV19
CASRASSGGYTF
TGTGCCAGTAGGGCCTCCAGCGGTGGCTACACCTTC
>-|-|TRBJ2-1|TRBV20-1
CSARDFDEQFF
TGCAGTGCTAGAGATTTCGATGAGCAGTTCTTC
>-|-|TRBJ2-7|TRBV20-1
CSASGMATYEQYF
TGCAGTGCTAGTGGCATGGCAACCTACGAGCAGTACTTC
>TRBD2|-|TRBJ2-1|TRBV7-3
CASSSLAEEGNEQFF
TGTGCCAGCAGCTCCCTAGCGGAGGAAGGCAATGAGCAGTTCTTC
>-|-|TRBJ2-6|TRBV6-6
CASSLSWAPSGANVLTF
TGTGCCAGCAGTCTTAGTTGGGCCCCCTCTGGGGCCAACGTCCTGACTTTC
>-|-|TRBJ2-1|TRBV28
CARAQGSYNEQFF
TGTGCTAGGGCCCAGGGATCGTACAATGAGCAGTTCTTC
>TRBD2|few|TRBJ2-7|TRBV5-1
CASSLAGEAYEQYF
TGCGCCAGCAGCTTAGCGGGAGAGGCCTACGAGCAGTACTTC
>TRBD2|-|TRBJ2-1|TRBV30
CAWTSGSGRNEQFF
TGTGCCTGGACTTCGGGTAGCGGGAGAAATGAGCAGTTCTTC
>-|-|TRBJ2-3|TRBV11-1
CASSSDFRKYF
TGTGCCAGCAGCTCGGACTTTAGGAAGTATTTT
>-|-|TRBJ1-6|TRBV21-1
CASSKVRAWGNSPLHF
TGTGCCAGCAGCAAAGTGAGGGCTTGGGGAAATTCACCCCTCCACTTT
>TRBD2|once|TRBJ2-5|TRBV19
CASSIGAGVSQETQYF
TGTGCCAGTAGTATTGGGGCGGGGGTATCCCAAGAGACCCAGTACTTC
>-|once|TRBJ1-4|TRBV5-6
CASSLTGYPTNEKLFF
TGTGCCAGCAGCTTAACGGGGTACCCAACTAATGAAAAACTGTTTTTT
>-|-|TRBJ1-2|TRBV4-1
CASSLHRVEYGYTF
TGCGCCAGCAGCCTCCACAGGGTTGAATATGGCTACACCTTC
>-|-|TRBJ1-4|TRBV14
CASSRVQGELFF
TGTGCCAGCAGCCGAGTACAGGGTGAACTGTTTTTT
>-|few|TRBJ1-1|TRBV2
CASSEAHGSEAFF
TGTGCCAGCAGTGAAGCTCATGGCTCTGAAGCTTTCTTT
>TRBD1|-|TRBJ2-5|TRBV5-5
CASSFRRDRIRETQYF
TGTGCCAGCAGCTTCCGCCGGGACAGGATTCGGGAGACCCAGTACTTC
>-|-|TRBJ2-7|TRBV30
CAWSVPGVRSYEQYF
TGTGCCTGGAGTGTACCGGGGGTTCGATCCTACGAGCAGTACTTC
>-|-|TRBJ2-1|TRBV30
CAWSVLGGYNEQFF
TGTGCCTGGAGTGTATTGGGGGGCTACAATGAGCAGTTCTTC
>TRBD2|-|TRBJ2-1|TRBV6-6
CASSASGSSYNEQFF
TGTGCCAGCAGCGCGAGCGGGAGCTCCTACAATGAGCAGTTCTTC
>TRBD1|-|TRBJ2-7|TRBV5-1
CASSPRTGGIGEEQYF
TGCGCCAGCAGCCCAAGGACAGGGGGCATAGGAGAGGAGCAGTACTTC
>-|-|TRBJ1-2|TRBV19
CASSIGLNYGYTF
TGTGCCAGTAGTATAGGTCTTAACTATGGCTACACCTTC
>-|-|TRBJ2-3|TRBV20-1
CSASPPMGGATQYF
TGCAGTGCTAGTCCACCCATGGGCGGGGCTACGCAGTATTTT
>-|-|TRBJ1-5|TRBV28
CASSPFVVGVRQPQHF
TGTGCCAGCAGTCCTTTCGTTGTGGGAGTCCGTCAGCCCCAGCATTTT
>-|-|TRBJ1-3|TRBV30
CAWSRGISGNTIYF
TGTGCCTGGAGTCGCGGGATCTCTGGAAACACCATATATTTT
>-|-|TRBJ1-3|TRBV4-2
CASSQDGSVGASGNTIYF
TGTGCCAGCAGCCAAGATGGGTCGGTGGGGGCCTCTGGAAACACCATATATTTT
>-|-|TRBJ1-1|TRBV5-1
CASSGETVKAFF
TGCGCCAGCAGCGGTGAGACAGTTAAAGCTTTCTTT
>-|-|TRBJ1-2|TRBV5-1
CASSPDAGLNYGYTF
TGCGCCAGCAGCCCCGACGCGGGGCTGAACTATGGCTACACCTTC
>TRBD1|-|TRBJ2-7|TRBV19
CASSTRDSRYEQYF
TGTGCCAGTAGTACCCGGGACAGCCGATACGAGCAGTACTTC
>-|-|TRBJ2-7|TRBV3-1/TRBV3-2
CASSHQTGTASREQYF
TGTGCCAGCAGCCACCAAACCGGGACTGCTAGCCGCGAGCAGTACTTC
>TRBD1|-|TRBJ1-1|TRBV5-5
CASSPSTGYTTEAFF
TGTGCCAGCAGCCCATCGACAGGGTATACTACTGAAGCTTTCTTT
>TRBD2|-|TRBJ2-5|TRBV4-1
CASSPLINTRGPASGRSETQYF
TGCGCCAGCAGCCCACTAATAAACACAAGGGGGCCGGCTAGCGGGAGGTCAGAGACCCAGTACTTC
>-|-|TRBJ1-3|TRBV16
CASSQSGASGNTIYF
TGTGCCAGCAGCCAATCGGGGGCCTCTGGAAACACCATATATTTT
>TRBD2|-|TRBJ2-5|TRBV29-1
CSVVAGGDQETQYF
TGCAGCGTTGTCGCGGGGGGGGACCAAGAGACCCAGTACTTC
>-|-|TRBJ2-3|TRBV7-7
CASSSSPSTDTQYF
TGTGCCAGCAGCTCTTCCCCTAGCACAGATACGCAGTATTTT
>-|-|TRBJ2-1|TRBV28
CASSSLGGTSSYNEQFF
TGTGCCAGCAGTTCCCTTGGGGGGACCAGCTCCTACAATGAGCAGTTCTTC
>TRBD2|-|TRBJ2-7|TRBV27
CASNPGLAGRMHNEQYF
TGTGCCAGCAATCCGGGACTAGCGGGTAGAATGCACAACGAGCAGTACTTC
>TRBD1|-|TRBJ2-5|TRBV12-3/TRBV12-4
CASSIDRDETQYF
TGTGCCAGCAGTATCGACAGGGACGAGACCCAGTACTTC
>-|-|TRBJ1-1|TRBV5-4
CASSSTQGNTEAFF
TGTGCCAGCAGCTCTACACAGGGGAACACTGAAGCTTTCTTT
>TRBD1|-|TRBJ1-1|TRBV28
CASNPTGHEAFF
TGTGCCAGCAACCCGACAGGGCATGAAGCTTTCTTT
>-|once|TRBJ2-5|TRBV5-1
CASSPMTRKKETQYF
TGCGCCAGCAGCCCCATGACTAGAAAAAAAGAGACCCAGTACTTC
>TRBD2|-|TRBJ2-5|TRBV9
CASSVVGAGVKETQYF
TGTGCCAGCAGCGTAGTCGGAGCGGGAGTTAAAGAGACCCAGTACTTC
>TRBD1|-|TRBJ1-4|TRBV2
CASSRDSNEKLFF
TGTGCCAGCAGCCGGGACAGTAATGAAAAACTGTTTTTT
>-|-|TRBJ2-5|TRBV7-2
CASSFGGTFGEETQYF
TGTGCCAGCAGCTTTGGGGGGACTTTTGGGGAAGAGACCCAGTACTTC
>-|-|TRBJ2-5|TRBV4-1
CASSEESTVQETQYF
TGCGCCAGCAGCGAAGAATCCACAGTCCAAGAGACCCAGTACTTC
>TRBD2|-|TRBJ2-1|TRBV7-3
CASSPGLAGYNEQFF
TGTGCCAGCAGCCCAGGACTAGCGGGTTACAATGAGCAGTTCTTC
>-|few|TRBJ1-2|TRBV10-1
CASSESRQGGYTF
TGCGCCAGCAGTGAGTCGCGGCAGGGTGGCTACACCTTC